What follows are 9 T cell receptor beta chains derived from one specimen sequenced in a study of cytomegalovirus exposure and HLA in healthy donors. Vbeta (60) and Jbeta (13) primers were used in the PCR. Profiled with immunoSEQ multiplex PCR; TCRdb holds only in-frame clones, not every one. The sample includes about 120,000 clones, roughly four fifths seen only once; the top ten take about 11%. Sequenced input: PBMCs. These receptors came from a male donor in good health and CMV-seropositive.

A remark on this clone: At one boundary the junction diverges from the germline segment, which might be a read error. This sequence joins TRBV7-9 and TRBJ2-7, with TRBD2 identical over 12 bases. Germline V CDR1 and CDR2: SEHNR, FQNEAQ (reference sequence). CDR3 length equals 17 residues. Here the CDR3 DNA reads TGTTCCAGCAGCCTCGTCGCGCTAGCGGGAGGGCCCCACGAGCAGTACTTC. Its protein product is CSSSLVALAGGPHEQYF.

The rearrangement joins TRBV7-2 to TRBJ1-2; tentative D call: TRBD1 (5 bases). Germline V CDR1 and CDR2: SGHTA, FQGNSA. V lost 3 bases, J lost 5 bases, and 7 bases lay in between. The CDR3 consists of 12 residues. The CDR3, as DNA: TGTGCCAGCAGCTTTGACAGTTATGGCTACACCTTC. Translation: CASSFDSYGYTF.

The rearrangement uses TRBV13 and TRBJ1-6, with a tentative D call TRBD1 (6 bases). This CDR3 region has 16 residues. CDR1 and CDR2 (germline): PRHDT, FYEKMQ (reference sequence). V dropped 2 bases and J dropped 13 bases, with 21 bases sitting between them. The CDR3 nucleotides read TGTGCCAGCAGCTTACGGCGGCAGGGGCCCGGTTGGCCCCTCCACTTT. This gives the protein CASSLRRQGPGWPLHF.

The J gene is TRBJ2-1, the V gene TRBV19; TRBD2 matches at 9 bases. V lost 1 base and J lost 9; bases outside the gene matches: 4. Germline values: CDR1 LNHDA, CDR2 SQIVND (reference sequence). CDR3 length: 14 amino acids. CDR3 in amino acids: CASSIGTSEFEQFF. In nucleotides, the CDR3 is TGTGCCAGTAGTATAGGGACTAGCGAGTTTGAGCAGTTCTTC.

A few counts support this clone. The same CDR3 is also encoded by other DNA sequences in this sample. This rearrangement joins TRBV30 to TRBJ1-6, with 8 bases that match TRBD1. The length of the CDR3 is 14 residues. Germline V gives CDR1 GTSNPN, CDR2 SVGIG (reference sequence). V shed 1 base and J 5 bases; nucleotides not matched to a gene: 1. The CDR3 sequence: CAWSAGQDNSPLHF. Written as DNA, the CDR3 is TGTGCCTGGAGTGCGGGACAGGATAATTCACCCCTCCACTTT.

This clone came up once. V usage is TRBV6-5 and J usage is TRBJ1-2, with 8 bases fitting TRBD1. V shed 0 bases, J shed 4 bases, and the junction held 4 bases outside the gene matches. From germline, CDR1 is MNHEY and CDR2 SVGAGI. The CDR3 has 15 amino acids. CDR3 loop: CASSYSNDRGYGYTF. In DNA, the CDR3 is TGTGCCAGCAGTTACTCCAATGACAGGGGCTATGGCTACACCTTC.

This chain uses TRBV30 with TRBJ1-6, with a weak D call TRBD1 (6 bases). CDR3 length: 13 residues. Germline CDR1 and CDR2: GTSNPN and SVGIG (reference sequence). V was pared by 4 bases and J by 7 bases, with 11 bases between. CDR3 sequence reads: CAWKTGSNSPLHF. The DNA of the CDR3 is TGTGCCTGGAAAACAGGGAGCAATTCACCCCTCCACTTT. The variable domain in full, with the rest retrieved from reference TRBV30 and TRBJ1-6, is SQTIHQWPATLVQPVGSPLSLECTVEGTSNPNLYWYRQAAGRGLQLLFYSVGIGQISSEVPQNLSASRPQDRQFILSSKKLLLSDSGFYLCAWKTGSNSPLHFGNGTRLTVT.

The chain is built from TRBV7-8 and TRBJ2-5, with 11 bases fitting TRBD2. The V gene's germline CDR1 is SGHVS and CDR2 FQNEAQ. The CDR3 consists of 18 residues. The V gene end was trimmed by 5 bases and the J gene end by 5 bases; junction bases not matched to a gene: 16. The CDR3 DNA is TGTGCCAGCAGCCGCGGGCGACTAGCGGGAATTTGGAGGGAGACCCAGTACTTC. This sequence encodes CASSRGRLAGIWRETQYF.

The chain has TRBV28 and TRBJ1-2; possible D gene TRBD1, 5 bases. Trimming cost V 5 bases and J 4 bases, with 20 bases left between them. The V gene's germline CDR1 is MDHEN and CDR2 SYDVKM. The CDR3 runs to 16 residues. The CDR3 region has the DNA TGTGCCAGCAGTCCCTCCTATGGCAGGGCCTTCTATGGCTACACCTTC. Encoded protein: CASSPSYGRAFYGYTF.